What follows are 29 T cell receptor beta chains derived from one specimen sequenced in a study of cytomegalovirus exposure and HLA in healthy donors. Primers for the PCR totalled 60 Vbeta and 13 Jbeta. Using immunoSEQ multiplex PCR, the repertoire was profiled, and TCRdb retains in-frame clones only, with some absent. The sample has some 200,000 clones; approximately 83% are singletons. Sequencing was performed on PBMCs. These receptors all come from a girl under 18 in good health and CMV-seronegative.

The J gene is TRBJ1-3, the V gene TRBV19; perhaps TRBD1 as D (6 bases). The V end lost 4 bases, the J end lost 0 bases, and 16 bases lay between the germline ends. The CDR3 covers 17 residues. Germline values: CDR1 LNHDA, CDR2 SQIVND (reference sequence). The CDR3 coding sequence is TGTGCCAGTAGTAGACTGACAGGACCCACCTCTGGAAACACCATATATTTT. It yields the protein CASSRLTGPTSGNTIYF.

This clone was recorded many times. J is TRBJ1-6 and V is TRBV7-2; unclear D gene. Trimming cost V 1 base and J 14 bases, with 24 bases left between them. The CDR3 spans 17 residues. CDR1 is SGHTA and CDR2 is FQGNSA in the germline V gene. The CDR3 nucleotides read TGTGCCAGCAGCTTAGTTTCCGGAGGAGGTAATGTGGCGACCCTCCACTTT. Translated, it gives CASSLVSGGGNVATLHF.

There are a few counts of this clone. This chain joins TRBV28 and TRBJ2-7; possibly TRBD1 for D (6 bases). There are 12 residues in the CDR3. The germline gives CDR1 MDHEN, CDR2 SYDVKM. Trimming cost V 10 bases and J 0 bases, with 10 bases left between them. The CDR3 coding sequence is TGTGCCACCCGGACAGCCTCCTACGAGCAGTACTTC. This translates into CATRTASYEQYF.

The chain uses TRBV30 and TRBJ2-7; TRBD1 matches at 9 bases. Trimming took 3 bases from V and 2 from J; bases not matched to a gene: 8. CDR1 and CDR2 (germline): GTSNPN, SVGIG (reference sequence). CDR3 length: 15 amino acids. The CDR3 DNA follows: TGTGCCTGGAGGGCGACAGGGGGGAGACCCTACGAGCAGTACTTC. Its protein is CAWRATGGRPYEQYF. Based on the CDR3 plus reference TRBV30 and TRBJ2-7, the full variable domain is SQTIHQWPATLVQPVGSPLSLECTVEGTSNPNLYWYRQAAGRGLQLLFYSVGIGQISSEVPQNLSASRPQDRQFILSSKKLLLSDSGFYLCAWRATGGRPYEQYFGPGTRLTVT.

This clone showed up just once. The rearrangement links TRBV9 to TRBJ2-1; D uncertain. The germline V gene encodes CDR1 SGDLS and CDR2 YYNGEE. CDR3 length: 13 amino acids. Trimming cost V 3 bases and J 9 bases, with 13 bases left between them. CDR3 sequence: CASSGHLVGEQFF. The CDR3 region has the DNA TGTGCCAGCAGCGGGCACCTAGTTGGTGAGCAGTTCTTC.

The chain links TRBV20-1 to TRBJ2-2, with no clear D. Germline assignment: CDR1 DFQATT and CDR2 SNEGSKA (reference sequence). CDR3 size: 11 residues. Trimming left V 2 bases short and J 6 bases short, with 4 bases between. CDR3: CSARPAGELFF. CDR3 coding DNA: TGCAGTGCTAGACCGGCCGGGGAGCTGTTTTTT.

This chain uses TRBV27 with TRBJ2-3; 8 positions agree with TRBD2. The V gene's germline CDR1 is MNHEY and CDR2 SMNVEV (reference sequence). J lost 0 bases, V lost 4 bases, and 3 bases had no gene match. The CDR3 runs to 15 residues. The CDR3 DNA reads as TGTGCCAGCAGTTGGCGGGGGGCTAGCACAGATACGCAGTATTTT. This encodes CASSWRGASTDTQYF.

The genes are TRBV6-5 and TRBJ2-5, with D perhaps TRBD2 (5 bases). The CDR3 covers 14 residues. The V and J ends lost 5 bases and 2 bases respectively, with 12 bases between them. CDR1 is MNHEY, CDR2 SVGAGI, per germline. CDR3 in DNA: TGTGCCAGCAGTCCGAATCCGGGACAAGAGACCCAGTACTTC. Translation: CASSPNPGQETQYF.

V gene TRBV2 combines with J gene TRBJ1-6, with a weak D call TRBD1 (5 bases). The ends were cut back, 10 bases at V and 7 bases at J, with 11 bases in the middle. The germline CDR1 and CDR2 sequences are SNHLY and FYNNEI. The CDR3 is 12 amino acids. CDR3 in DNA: TGTGCCACGGGGGTCGGGAATTCACCCCTCCACTTT. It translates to CATGVGNSPLHF.

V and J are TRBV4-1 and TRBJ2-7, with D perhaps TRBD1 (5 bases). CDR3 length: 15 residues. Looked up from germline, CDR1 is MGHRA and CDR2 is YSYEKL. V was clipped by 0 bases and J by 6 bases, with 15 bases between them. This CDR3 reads CASSQEGAVGLEQYF. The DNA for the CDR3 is TGCGCCAGCAGCCAAGAAGGGGCAGTCGGGCTCGAGCAGTACTTC.

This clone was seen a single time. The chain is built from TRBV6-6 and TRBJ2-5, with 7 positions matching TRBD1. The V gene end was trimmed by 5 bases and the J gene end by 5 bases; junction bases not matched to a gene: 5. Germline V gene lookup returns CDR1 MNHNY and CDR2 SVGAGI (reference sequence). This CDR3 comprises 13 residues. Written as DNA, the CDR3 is TGTGCCAGCAGTAGGGACAGCAGGGAGACCCAGTACTTC. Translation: CASSRDSRETQYF.

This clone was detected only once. CDR3 nucleotide sequence: TGTGCCAGCAGCCCCCCCGGGGGGACGACGAACACTGAAGCTTTCTTT. Its protein is CASSPPGGTTNTEAFF. V is TRBV4-2 and J is TRBJ1-1, with a tentative D call TRBD1 (5 bases). The CDR3 is 16 amino acids. Germline assignment: CDR1 LGHNA and CDR2 YNFKEQ. Trimming took 4 bases from V and 1 from J, leaving 16 bases between them.

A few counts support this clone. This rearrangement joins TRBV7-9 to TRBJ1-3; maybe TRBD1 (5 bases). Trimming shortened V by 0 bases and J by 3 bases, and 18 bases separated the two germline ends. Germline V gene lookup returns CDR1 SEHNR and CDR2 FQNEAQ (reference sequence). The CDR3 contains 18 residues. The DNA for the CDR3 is TGTGCCAGCAGCTTAGCCCCGATCGGACACCTCGGTGGAAACACCATATATTTT. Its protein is CASSLAPIGHLGGNTIYF.

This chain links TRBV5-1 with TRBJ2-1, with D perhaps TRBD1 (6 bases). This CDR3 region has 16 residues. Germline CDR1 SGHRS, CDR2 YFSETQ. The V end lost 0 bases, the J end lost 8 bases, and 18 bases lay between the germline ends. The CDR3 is CASSLVKSSGAYEQFF. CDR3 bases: TGCGCCAGCAGCTTGGTCAAGTCCTCAGGGGCCTATGAGCAGTTCTTC.

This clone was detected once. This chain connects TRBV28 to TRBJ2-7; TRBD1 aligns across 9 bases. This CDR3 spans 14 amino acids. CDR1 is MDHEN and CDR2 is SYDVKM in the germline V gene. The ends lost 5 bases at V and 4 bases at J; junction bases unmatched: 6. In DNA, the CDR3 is TGTGCCAGCAGTCGGGACAGGGTGGGGTACGAGCAGTACTTC. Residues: CASSRDRVGYEQYF.

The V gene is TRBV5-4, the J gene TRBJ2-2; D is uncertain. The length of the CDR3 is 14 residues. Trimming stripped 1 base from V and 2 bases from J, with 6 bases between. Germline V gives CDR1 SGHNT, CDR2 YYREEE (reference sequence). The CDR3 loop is CASSLRSNTGELFF. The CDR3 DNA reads TGTGCCAGCAGCTTGCGGTCAAACACCGGGGAGCTGTTTTTT.

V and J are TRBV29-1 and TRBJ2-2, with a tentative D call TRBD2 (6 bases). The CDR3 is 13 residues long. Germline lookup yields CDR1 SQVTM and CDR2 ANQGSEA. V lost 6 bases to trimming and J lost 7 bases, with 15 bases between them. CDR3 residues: CSVWGVKNGELFF. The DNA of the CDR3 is TGCAGCGTGTGGGGGGTTAAGAACGGGGAGCTGTTTTTT.

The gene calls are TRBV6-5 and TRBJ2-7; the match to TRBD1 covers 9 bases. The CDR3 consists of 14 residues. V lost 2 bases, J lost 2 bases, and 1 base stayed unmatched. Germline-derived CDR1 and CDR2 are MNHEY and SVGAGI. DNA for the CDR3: TGTGCCAGCAGTTACGACAGGGGGGCCTACGAGCAGTACTTC. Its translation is CASSYDRGAYEQYF.

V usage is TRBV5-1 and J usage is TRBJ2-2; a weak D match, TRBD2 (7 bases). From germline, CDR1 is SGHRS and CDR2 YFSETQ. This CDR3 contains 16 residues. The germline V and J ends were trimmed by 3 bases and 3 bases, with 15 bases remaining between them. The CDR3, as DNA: TGCGCCAGCAGCTCCCGTGCGGGGGCGGACACCGGGGAGCTGTTTTTT. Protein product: CASSSRAGADTGELFF.

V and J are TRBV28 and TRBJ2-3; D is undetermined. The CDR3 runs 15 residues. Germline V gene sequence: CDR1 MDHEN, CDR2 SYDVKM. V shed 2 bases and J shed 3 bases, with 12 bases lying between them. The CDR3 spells CASSLARGCTDTQYF. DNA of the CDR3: TGTGCCAGCAGTTTAGCTAGAGGTTGTACAGATACGCAGTATTTT.

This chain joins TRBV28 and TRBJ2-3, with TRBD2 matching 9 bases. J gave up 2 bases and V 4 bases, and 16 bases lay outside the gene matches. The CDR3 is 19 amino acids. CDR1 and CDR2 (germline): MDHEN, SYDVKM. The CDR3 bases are TGTGCCAGCAGTTCCCCTCTAGCGGGGAGGAGTCAATTCACAGATACGCAGTATTTT. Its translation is CASSSPLAGRSQFTDTQYF.

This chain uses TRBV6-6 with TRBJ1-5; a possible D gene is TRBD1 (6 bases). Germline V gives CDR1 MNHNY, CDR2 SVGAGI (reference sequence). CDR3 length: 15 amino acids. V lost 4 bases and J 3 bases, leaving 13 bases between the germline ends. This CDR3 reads CASSFLQGYNQPQHF. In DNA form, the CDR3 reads TGTGCCAGCAGTTTCCTACAGGGCTACAATCAGCCCCAGCATTTT.

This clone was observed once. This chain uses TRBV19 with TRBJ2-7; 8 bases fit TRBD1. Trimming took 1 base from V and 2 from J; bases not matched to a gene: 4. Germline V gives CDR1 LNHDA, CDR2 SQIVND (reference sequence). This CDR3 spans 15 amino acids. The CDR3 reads CASSIAGTGAYEQYF. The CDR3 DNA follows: TGTGCCAGTAGTATAGCGGGGACAGGAGCCTACGAGCAGTACTTC.

The CDR3 DNA follows: TGCGCCAGCAGCCAAGATTGGAGTCGGGGCACAGATACGCAGTATTTT. Its translation is CASSQDWSRGTDTQYF. The chain uses TRBV4-3 and TRBJ2-3; D is unresolved. The CDR3 is 16 amino acids. Per germline, CDR1 LGHNA and CDR2 YSLEER. V was pared by 0 bases and J by 1 base, with 11 bases between.

The CDR3 protein is CASSVQGIVAFF. CDR3 coding DNA: TGTGCCAGCAGTGTTCAGGGGATCGTGGCTTTCTTT. The chain uses TRBV25-1 and TRBJ1-1, with a weak D call TRBD1 (6 bases). Germline assignment: CDR1 MGHDK and CDR2 SYGVNS. The V and J ends lost 4 bases and 11 bases respectively, with 14 bases between them. This CDR3 has 12 residues.

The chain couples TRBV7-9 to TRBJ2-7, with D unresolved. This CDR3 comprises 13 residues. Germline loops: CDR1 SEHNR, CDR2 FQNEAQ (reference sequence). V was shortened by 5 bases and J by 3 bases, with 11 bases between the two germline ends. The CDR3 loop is CASSHQAIYEQYF. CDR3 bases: TGTGCCAGCAGCCACCAGGCAATCTACGAGCAGTACTTC.

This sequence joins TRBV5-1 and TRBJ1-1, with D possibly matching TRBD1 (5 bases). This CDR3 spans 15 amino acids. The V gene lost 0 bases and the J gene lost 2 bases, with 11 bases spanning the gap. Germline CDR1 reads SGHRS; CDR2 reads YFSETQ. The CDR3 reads CASSLETGGNTEAFF. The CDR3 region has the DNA TGCGCCAGCAGCTTGGAGACGGGGGGAAACACTGAAGCTTTCTTT.

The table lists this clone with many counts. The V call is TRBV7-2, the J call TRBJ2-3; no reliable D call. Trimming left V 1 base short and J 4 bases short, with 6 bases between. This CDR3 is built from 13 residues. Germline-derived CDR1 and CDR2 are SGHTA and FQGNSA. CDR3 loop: CASSLGSADTQYF. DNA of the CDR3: TGTGCCAGCAGCTTAGGAAGCGCAGATACGCAGTATTTT.

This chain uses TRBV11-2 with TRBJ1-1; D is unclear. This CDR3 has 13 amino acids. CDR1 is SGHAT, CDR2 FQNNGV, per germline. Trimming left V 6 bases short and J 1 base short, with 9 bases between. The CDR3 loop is CASRVRGNTEAFF. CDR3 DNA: TGTGCCAGCAGAGTCCGGGGGAACACTGAAGCTTTCTTT.